Listed below are T cell receptor beta chains from one sample, sequenced in a study of blood T cell repertoires in COVID-19. Libraries were prepared by immunoSEQ multiplex PCR; TCRdb keeps only in-frame clonotypes and omits some of them. The sample has about 360,000 clones, about 90% seen once. Sequencing used PBMCs or T cells enriched from blood (not recorded which). The receptors derive from a man aged 25 to 45 who had recovered from COVID-19. The CDR3 runs from the conserved cysteine through the conserved F or W. A D gene is named only where the DNA matches it firmly. The size of a clone is reported for some rows only, either as once, few or many, or as a class for expanded clones.

D gene,clone size,J gene,V gene,CDR3 protein,CDR3 DNA
.,.,TRBJ2-3,TRBV24-1,CATSESRQTDTQYF,TGTGCCACCAGTGAATCGAGACAGACAGATACGCAGTATTTT
.,.,TRBJ2-7,TRBV2,CASLRQDPYEQYF,TGTGCCAGCTTGCGACAGGACCCCTACGAGCAGTACTTC
.,.,TRBJ2-1,TRBV4-3,CASSQRLAGFENEQFF,TGCGCCAGCAGCCAGCGACTGGCGGGCTTTGAGAATGAGCAGTTCTTC
.,.,TRBJ2-2,TRBV9,CASSVAGQDTGELFF,TGTGCCAGCAGCGTAGCCGGACAAGACACCGGGGAGCTGTTTTTT
TRBD1,.,TRBJ2-2,TRBV3-1/TRBV3-2,CASSQAAGGISAGELFF,TGTGCCAGCAGCCAAGCTGCAGGGGGAATCTCTGCCGGGGAGCTGTTTTTT
.,.,TRBJ2-7,TRBV3-1/TRBV3-2,CASSQGGRYEQYF,TGTGCCAGCAGCCAAGGAGGGAGGTACGAGCAGTACTTC
TRBD1,.,TRBJ2-7,TRBV12-5,CASGPTGVYEQYF,TGTGCTAGTGGTCCGACAGGGGTCTACGAGCAGTACTTC
.,.,TRBJ2-5,TRBV3-1/TRBV3-2,CASSQQGTSGETQYF,TGTGCCAGCAGCCAACAGGGGACCTCAGGAGAGACCCAGTACTTC
TRBD1,.,TRBJ2-1,TRBV7-6,CASSPYPAGGNEQFF,TGTGCCAGCAGCCCCTACCCGGCAGGGGGCAATGAGCAGTTCTTC
TRBD1,.,TRBJ1-2,TRBV13,CASSLGGRGDYGYTF,TGTGCCAGCAGCCTGGGCGGCAGGGGGGACTATGGCTACACCTTC
TRBD1,.,TRBJ1-2,TRBV3-1/TRBV3-2,CASSQVWGPDRGYGYTF,TGTGCCAGCAGCCAAGTTTGGGGCCCGGACAGGGGCTATGGCTACACCTTC
TRBD2,.,TRBJ2-3,TRBV7-9,CASSLRPAGGGDTQYF,TGTGCCAGCAGCTTACGTCCAGCGGGGGGTGGTGATACGCAGTATTTT
TRBD1,.,TRBJ1-1,TRBV25-1,CASSEGAGGVRAFF,TGTGCCAGCAGTGAAGGGGCAGGGGGAGTCCGAGCTTTCTTT
.,.,TRBJ1-2,TRBV9,CASSVVQGDGYTF,TGTGCCAGCAGCGTGGTACAGGGAGATGGCTACACCTTC
.,.,TRBJ2-2,TRBV7-9,CASPADTGELFF,TGTGCCAGCCCTGCGGACACCGGGGAGCTGTTTTTT
.,once,TRBJ2-7,TRBV15,CATSRDDPGSYEQYF,TGTGCCACCAGCAGAGATGATCCAGGGTCCTACGAGCAGTACTTC
.,.,TRBJ1-2,TRBV11-2,CASSFGGEYGYTF,TGTGCCAGCAGCTTTGGCGGAGAATATGGCTACACCTTC
TRBD1,.,TRBJ2-7,TRBV3-1/TRBV3-2,CASSHSYPGQGYEQYF,TGTGCCAGCAGCCATTCCTACCCGGGACAGGGATACGAGCAGTACTTC
TRBD1,.,TRBJ2-3,TRBV9,CASSVWTGSTDTQYF,TGTGCCAGCAGCGTTTGGACAGGGAGCACAGATACGCAGTATTTT
TRBD1,.,TRBJ1-1,TRBV7-9,CASSDGQGNTEAFF,TGTGCCAGCAGCGACGGACAGGGAAACACTGAAGCTTTCTTT
.,few,TRBJ2-7,TRBV5-1,CASSARPRGYEQYF,TGCGCCAGCAGCGCCCGACCCCGGGGGTACGAGCAGTACTTC
.,.,TRBJ1-5,TRBV2,CASRRGDSNQPQHF,TGTGCCAGCCGGAGGGGAGATAGCAATCAGCCCCAGCATTTT
TRBD2,.,TRBJ2-5,TRBV27,CASSPLAGGSKETQYF,TGTGCCAGCTCGCCCCTAGCGGGGGGCTCAAAAGAGACCCAGTACTTC
TRBD1,once,TRBJ1-5,TRBV6-5,CASSPRQGRQPQHF,TGTGCCAGCAGTCCCCGACAGGGTCGTCAGCCCCAGCATTTT
TRBD1,.,TRBJ1-2,TRBV5-5,CASSGGQGDYGYTF,TGTGCCAGCAGCGGGGGACAGGGGGACTATGGCTACACCTTC
TRBD1,.,TRBJ2-3,TRBV6-5,CASRQGQFTDTQYF,TGTGCCAGCAGACAGGGGCAGTTCACAGATACGCAGTATTTT
.,.,TRBJ1-6,TRBV7-9,CASSFTGNYNSPLHF,TGTGCCAGCAGCTTTACCGGGAACTATAATTCACCCCTCCACTTT
.,.,TRBJ2-7,TRBV27,CASRPSGLAYEQYF,TGTGCCAGCAGACCCTCAGGGTTGGCCTACGAGCAGTACTTC
TRBD1,.,TRBJ2-1,TRBV9,CASSVGGGTGLSNEQFF,TGTGCCAGCAGCGTAGGGGGCGGGACAGGGTTGAGCAATGAGCAGTTCTTC
.,.,TRBJ1-5,TRBV4-1,CASSHPRDDRPLWPQHF,TGCGCCAGCAGCCACCCCAGGGACGACAGGCCTTTATGGCCCCAGCATTTT
TRBD1,.,TRBJ1-1,TRBV7-2,CASSSGQGSTEAFF,TGTGCCAGCAGCTCCGGACAGGGTAGCACTGAAGCTTTCTTT
.,.,TRBJ2-3,TRBV11-3,CASSLYSGDTQYF,TGTGCCAGCAGCCTCTACTCAGGAGATACGCAGTATTTT
TRBD1,.,TRBJ1-5,TRBV2,CASSAGGKENQPQHF,TGTGCCAGCAGTGCAGGGGGTAAGGAAAATCAGCCCCAGCATTTT
TRBD1,.,TRBJ1-2,TRBV3-1/TRBV3-2,CASSQDAGGIFGYTF,TGTGCCAGCAGCCAAGATGCAGGGGGAATTTTTGGCTACACCTTC
TRBD1,.,TRBJ1-2,TRBV10-3,CAGRQGSDYGYTF,TGTGCCGGACGACAGGGGTCCGACTATGGCTACACCTTC
TRBD1,.,TRBJ1-4,TRBV6-5,CASKRQGNEKLFF,TGTGCCAGCAAAAGACAGGGTAATGAAAAACTGTTTTTT
.,.,TRBJ1-3,TRBV18,CASSPSGLNTIYF,TGTGCCAGCTCACCCTCGGGTTTAAACACCATATATTTT
.,.,TRBJ2-2,TRBV24-1,CATSDLGDFYTGELFF,TGTGCCACCAGTGATCTTGGGGACTTTTACACCGGGGAGCTGTTTTTT
.,once,TRBJ1-1,TRBV6-5,CASSYSRGTEAFF,TGTGCCAGCAGTTACTCTCGCGGGACTGAAGCTTTCTTT
.,few,TRBJ2-7,TRBV29-1,CSVRTADYEQYF,TGCAGCGTTCGTACAGCAGACTACGAGCAGTACTTC
.,.,TRBJ1-4,TRBV5-1,CASSFGRADEKLFF,TGCGCCAGCAGCTTCGGCAGGGCCGATGAAAAACTGTTTTTT
.,.,TRBJ2-2,TRBV2,CASSDPANTGELFF,TGTGCCAGCAGTGATCCCGCGAACACCGGGGAGCTGTTTTTT
.,.,TRBJ1-4,TRBV10-3,CAISEGLYEKLFF,TGTGCCATCAGCGAGGGACTCTATGAAAAACTGTTTTTT
.,.,TRBJ2-5,TRBV10-3,CAISEVEETQYF,TGTGCCATCAGTGAGGTCGAAGAGACCCAGTACTTC
TRBD2,.,TRBJ2-4,TRBV3-1/TRBV3-2,CASSPEWGTRHNIQYF,TGTGCCAGCAGCCCGGAGTGGGGGACTAGGCACAACATTCAGTACTTC
.,.,TRBJ1-5,TRBV6-1,CASSELRSLHF,TGTGCCAGCAGTGAACTAAGGAGTCTGCATTTT
TRBD1,.,TRBJ2-1,TRBV6-1,CASSEPRDRESSEQFF,TGTGCCAGCAGTGAACCCCGGGACAGGGAGTCTAGTGAGCAGTTCTTC
TRBD2,.,TRBJ2-6,TRBV5-1,CASSRAPTSGDSSGANVLTF,TGCGCCAGCAGCCGTGCCCCGACTAGCGGTGACAGCTCTGGGGCCAACGTCCTGACTTTC
.,.,TRBJ2-3,TRBV7-2,CASSQNSQGDTQYF,TGTGCCAGCAGCCAAAACTCCCAGGGAGATACGCAGTATTTT
.,.,TRBJ1-2,TRBV18,CASSTQAGVGYTF,TGTGCCAGCTCGACACAGGCAGGGGTAGGCTACACCTTC
.,.,TRBJ1-1,TRBV11-2,CASSLSGGWTEAFF,TGTGCCAGCAGCTTAAGCGGGGGCTGGACTGAAGCTTTCTTT
.,.,TRBJ2-7,TRBV12-3/TRBV12-4,CASSLGTIYEQYF,TGTGCCAGCAGTTTAGGGACTATCTACGAGCAGTACTTC
TRBD2,.,TRBJ2-5,TRBV5-6,CASSLKLLAGDQETQYF,TGTGCCAGCAGCTTGAAATTGCTAGCGGGGGACCAAGAGACCCAGTACTTC
.,.,TRBJ1-3,TRBV19,CASTLDSSGNTIYF,TGTGCCAGTACCTTGGACAGCTCTGGAAACACCATATATTTT
.,.,TRBJ1-2,TRBV30,CAWSVTPRGGGYTF,TGTGCCTGGAGTGTAACCCCGCGGGGTGGGGGCTACACCTTC
TRBD1,once,TRBJ2-5,TRBV7-2,CASSLTGVLETQYF,TGTGCCAGCAGTCTGACAGGGGTCCTGGAGACCCAGTACTTC
TRBD1,.,TRBJ1-2,TRBV10-3,CAITTDRATNYGYTF,TGTGCCATCACCACGGACAGGGCCACTAACTATGGCTACACCTTC
TRBD2,.,TRBJ2-3,TRBV7-9,CASRPPGTSGGADTQYF,TGTGCCAGCAGACCCCCCGGGACTAGCGGGGGGGCTGATACGCAGTATTTT
TRBD1,.,TRBJ2-7,TRBV6-4,CASSGTGIAYEQYF,TGTGCCAGCAGTGGGACAGGGATAGCCTACGAGCAGTACTTC
TRBD1,.,TRBJ1-4,TRBV18,CASSPDRGYEKLFF,TGTGCCAGCTCACCGGACAGGGGTTACGAAAAACTGTTTTTT